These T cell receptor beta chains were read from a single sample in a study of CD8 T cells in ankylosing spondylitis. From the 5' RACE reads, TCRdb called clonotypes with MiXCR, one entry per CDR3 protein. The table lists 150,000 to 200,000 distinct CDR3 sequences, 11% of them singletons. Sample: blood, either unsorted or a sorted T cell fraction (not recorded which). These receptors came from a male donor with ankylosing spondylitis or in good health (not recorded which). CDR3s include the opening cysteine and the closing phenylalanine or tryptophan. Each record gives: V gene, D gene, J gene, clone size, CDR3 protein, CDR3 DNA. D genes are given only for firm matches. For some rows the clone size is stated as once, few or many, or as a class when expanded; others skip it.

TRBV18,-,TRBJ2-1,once,CASSPDGTPTNEQFF,TGTGCCAGCTCACCGGATGGGACGCCAACGAATGAGCAGTTCTTC
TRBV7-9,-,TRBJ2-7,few,CASSLVGSAYEQYF,TGTGCCAGCAGCTTAGTGGGCAGCGCCTACGAGCAGTACTTC
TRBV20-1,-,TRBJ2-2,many,CSARTGRAGELFF,TGCAGTGCTAGAACGGGTAGGGCCGGGGAGCTGTTTTTT
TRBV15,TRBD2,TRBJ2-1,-,CATSSPVWTSYNEQFF,TGTGCCACCAGCAGCCCGGTCTGGACTAGCTACAATGAGCAGTTCTTC
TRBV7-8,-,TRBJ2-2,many,CASSRGTEFGELFF,TGTGCCAGCAGCCGCGGGACAGAATTCGGGGAGCTGTTTTTT
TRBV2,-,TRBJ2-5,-,CASSGPLQTQYF,TGTGCCAGCAGTGGACCGCTGCAGACCCAGTACTTC
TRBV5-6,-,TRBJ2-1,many,CASSFRSSYNEQFF,TGTGCCAGCAGCTTCAGGAGCTCCTACAATGAGCAGTTCTTC
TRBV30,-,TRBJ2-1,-,CAWTVSRLDNEQFF,TGTGCCTGGACAGTAAGTAGACTAGACAATGAGCAGTTCTTC
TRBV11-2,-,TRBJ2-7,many,CASSGWDPSYEQYF,TGTGCCAGCAGCGGGTGGGACCCATCCTACGAGCAGTACTTC
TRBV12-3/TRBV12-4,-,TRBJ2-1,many,CASSQGLEQFF,TGTGCCAGCAGCCAGGGTTTGGAGCAGTTCTTC
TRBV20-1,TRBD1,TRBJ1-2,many,CSARDQGTVYGYTF,TGCAGTGCTAGAGATCAAGGGACAGTATATGGCTACACCTTC
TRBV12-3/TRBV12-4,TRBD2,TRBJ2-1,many,CASSFAGGDNEQFF,TGTGCCAGCAGTTTTGCGGGAGGGGACAATGAGCAGTTCTTC
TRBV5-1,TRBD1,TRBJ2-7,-,CASSGQAAMGQYF,TGCGCCAGCAGCGGACAGGCCGCAATGGGGCAGTACTTC
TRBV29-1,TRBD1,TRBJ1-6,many,CSVVTGGDSPLHF,TGCAGCGTTGTGACAGGGGGGGATTCACCCCTCCACTTT
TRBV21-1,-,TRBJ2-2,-,CASSIRGKVIGELFF,TGTGCCAGCAGCATTAGGGGGAAGGTGATCGGGGAGCTGTTTTTT
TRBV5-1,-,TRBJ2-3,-,CASSRRAGADTDTQYF,TGCGCCAGCAGTAGAAGGGCAGGGGCTGACACAGATACGCAGTATTTT
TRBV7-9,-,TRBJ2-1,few,CASSLGRGIDEQFF,TGTGCCAGCAGCTTAGGACGGGGGATAGATGAGCAGTTCTTC
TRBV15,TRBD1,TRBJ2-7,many,CATSRGQGYYEQYF,TGTGCCACCAGCAGAGGACAGGGGTATTACGAGCAGTACTTC
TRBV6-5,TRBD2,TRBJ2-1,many,CASSYSGGALAGTYNEQFF,TGTGCCAGCAGTTACTCCGGGGGGGCACTAGCGGGTACCTACAATGAGCAGTTCTTC
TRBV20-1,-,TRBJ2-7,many,CSARPLSGSPSAYEQYF,TGCAGTGCTAGACCATTGTCCGGGTCCCCCTCCGCTTACGAGCAGTACTTC
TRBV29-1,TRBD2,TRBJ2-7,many,CSVSGSSGSIYEQYF,TGCAGCGTTTCTGGGTCGAGCGGGAGTATATACGAGCAGTACTTC
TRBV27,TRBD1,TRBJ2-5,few,CASSLLGTGGETQYF,TGTGCCAGCAGTTTACTCGGGACAGGTGGGGAGACCCAGTACTTC
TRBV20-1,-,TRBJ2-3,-,CSASNAQPDTDTQYF,TGCAGTGCTTCTAACGCCCAACCGGACACAGATACGCAGTATTTT
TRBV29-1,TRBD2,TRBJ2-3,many,CSVEHGTSFVGTDTQYF,TGCAGCGTTGAGCATGGGACTAGCTTTGTTGGTACAGATACGCAGTATTTT
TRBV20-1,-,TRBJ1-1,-,CSTSPGAMNTEAFF,TGCAGTACCTCGCCCGGGGCTATGAACACTGAAGCTTTCTTT